These T cell receptor beta chains were read from a single sample in a study of OX40 agonist ivuxolimab in advanced cancers. The protocol was immunoSEQ multiplex PCR, while the TCRdb copy is restricted to in-frame clones and leaves out a portion. The sample lists around 60,000 clones; around 77% were seen once. Sample: CD4+ or CD8+ T cells sorted from blood, taken in a trial of the OX40 agonist ivuxolimab. The receptors were sampled from an adult with an advanced solid tumor such as melanoma, head and neck, liver or kidney cancer. Each CDR3 is given with its conserved first and last residue. The D gene is left open where the match is weak. Expanded clones are given a class, and other clones once, few, many or no size at all.

j_gene	v_gene	abundance	d_gene	CDR3aa	CDR3nt
TRBJ1-1	TRBV28	-	-	CASREDSTEAFF	TGTGCCAGCAGAGAAGACAGCACTGAAGCTTTCTTT
TRBJ1-3	TRBV5-1	-	-	CASSLNSRSSGNTIYF	TGCGCCAGCAGCTTGAACAGCAGAAGCTCTGGAAACACCATATATTTT
TRBJ2-7	TRBV19	-	-	CASSLRVSDEQYF	TGTGCCAGTAGCCTCAGGGTTTCCGACGAGCAGTACTTC
TRBJ2-7	TRBV19	-	TRBD2	CASSKIAGGRHEQYF	TGTGCCAGTAGTAAAATAGCGGGAGGGCGCCACGAGCAGTACTTC
TRBJ1-1	TRBV27	-	-	CASSFLGPWEGDTEAFF	TGTGCCAGCAGTTTCCTAGGACCGTGGGAAGGGGACACTGAAGCTTTCTTT
TRBJ2-3	TRBV2	-	TRBD2	CASSPSGRATDTQYF	TGTGCCAGCAGCCCTAGCGGGAGGGCCACAGATACGCAGTATTTT
TRBJ1-6	TRBV9	-	-	CASTRGPVDNSPLHF	TGTGCCAGCACCCGAGGCCCGGTGGATAATTCACCCCTCCACTTT
TRBJ2-3	TRBV5-5	few	-	CASSFAGPPGDTQYF	TGTGCCAGCAGCTTCGCGGGCCCACCCGGGGATACGCAGTATTTT
TRBJ1-1	TRBV7-3	-	-	CASGQGSNTEAFF	TGTGCCAGCGGGCAGGGGTCGAACACTGAAGCTTTCTTT
TRBJ2-3	TRBV7-8	-	-	CASSTLHGSTDTQYF	TGTGCCAGCAGCACACTACACGGAAGCACAGATACGCAGTATTTT
TRBJ1-4	TRBV2	few	TRBD1	CASSSDRGNPDEKLFF	TGTGCCAGCAGCTCGGACAGGGGGAATCCGGATGAAAAACTGTTTTTT
TRBJ1-4	TRBV5-6	-	-	CASSLFSGSRAREKLFF	TGTGCCAGCAGCTTGTTCTCAGGGTCCCGCGCACGAGAAAAACTGTTTTTT
TRBJ2-1	TRBV6-5	-	-	CASSQGTREQFF	TGTGCCAGCAGTCAAGGGACCAGGGAGCAGTTCTTC
TRBJ2-7	TRBV27	once	-	CASSLIRGRGPYEQYF	TGTGCCAGCAGTTTAATCCGGGGACGGGGTCCCTACGAGCAGTACTTC
TRBJ2-7	TRBV29-1	-	TRBD1	CSVEDRGLEQYF	TGCAGCGTTGAGGACAGGGGGCTCGAGCAGTACTTC
TRBJ2-3	TRBV7-6	-	-	CASSLALGDTQYF	TGTGCCAGCAGCTTAGCGCTAGGAGATACGCAGTATTTT
TRBJ2-3	TRBV28	once	TRBD1	CASSWDRGLSDTQYF	TGTGCCAGCAGTTGGGACAGGGGGCTCTCAGATACGCAGTATTTT
TRBJ1-1	TRBV6-1	-	-	CASSPGWLNTEAFF	TGTGCCAGCAGCCCCGGGTGGTTGAACACTGAAGCTTTCTTT
TRBJ1-5	TRBV19	-	-	CASSNWGGGNQPQHF	TGTGCCAGTAGTAATTGGGGAGGAGGGAATCAGCCCCAGCATTTT
TRBJ2-3	TRBV7-3	few	-	CASSSTLGASDTQYF	TGTGCCAGCAGCTCCACGCTGGGGGCGTCAGATACGCAGTATTTT
TRBJ1-5	TRBV6-5	-	TRBD1	CASRTGTGSNQPQHF	TGTGCCAGCAGAACCGGGACAGGTTCCAATCAGCCCCAGCATTTT
TRBJ2-7	TRBV18	-	TRBD1	CASSPPGTGFVHEQYF	TGTGCCAGCTCACCTCCCGGGACAGGGTTCGTCCACGAGCAGTACTTC
TRBJ1-1	TRBV5-4	-	-	CASSLVFSRTEAFF	TGTGCCAGCAGCTTGGTCTTCTCGAGGACTGAAGCTTTCTTT
TRBJ2-5	TRBV19	-	TRBD1	CASSLGQSKRTQYF	TGTGCCAGTAGTTTGGGACAGAGTAAGAGGACCCAGTACTTC
TRBJ1-1	TRBV7-3	-	-	CASSFSLNTEAFF	TGTGCCAGCAGCTTCTCCCTGAACACTGAAGCTTTCTTT
TRBJ1-5	TRBV7-8	few	-	CASSSGGGRRNQPQHF	TGTGCCAGCAGCTCGGGCGGAGGGAGAAGGAATCAGCCCCAGCATTTT
TRBJ1-1	TRBV7-3	-	-	CASSSVGVNTEAFF	TGTGCCAGCAGCTCGGTCGGGGTGAACACTGAAGCTTTCTTT
TRBJ1-1	TRBV29-1	-	-	CSVDGLLNTEAFF	TGCAGCGTTGACGGACTCCTGAACACTGAAGCTTTCTTT
TRBJ1-5	TRBV6-5	-	-	CASSSRGQPQHF	TGTGCCAGCAGTTCTAGGGGTCAGCCCCAGCATTTT
TRBJ2-3	TRBV5-1	-	-	CASRPRQTSTDTQYF	TGCGCCAGCAGACCTAGACAAACTAGCACAGATACGCAGTATTTT
TRBJ2-5	TRBV19	few	TRBD2	CASSIDLGTSGGEETQYF	TGTGCCAGTAGTATAGATCTCGGGACTAGCGGGGGGGAAGAGACCCAGTACTTC
TRBJ1-1	TRBV11-2	few	-	CASSPGVSTEAFF	TGTGCCAGCAGCCCAGGGGTAAGCACTGAAGCTTTCTTT
TRBJ1-4	TRBV29-1	-	-	CSVVGLQEKLFF	TGCAGCGTTGTCGGATTACAGGAAAAACTGTTTTTT
TRBJ2-2	TRBV7-9	-	TRBD2	CASSSKPGGLNTGELFF	TGTGCCAGCAGCTCCAAGCCGGGGGGGCTGAACACCGGGGAGCTGTTTTTT
TRBJ2-3	TRBV7-9	-	-	CATTGALASSTDTQYF	TGTGCCACGACGGGGGCGTTGGCCTCTAGCACAGATACGCAGTATTTT
TRBJ1-1	TRBV7-9	once	TRBD1	CASSSYRQGGNTEAFF	TGTGCCAGCAGCTCGTACCGACAGGGTGGGAACACTGAAGCTTTCTTT
TRBJ1-6	TRBV11-2	few	-	CASSLAGGYSPLHF	TGTGCCAGCAGCTTAGCGGGGGGCTATTCACCCCTCCACTTT
TRBJ2-7	TRBV5-4	-	-	CASSLFLAHEQYF	TGTGCCAGCAGCTTGTTTCTGGCCCACGAGCAGTACTTC
TRBJ1-2	TRBV9	few	-	CASSVKGSQPNYGYTF	TGTGCCAGCAGCGTAAAGGGGTCCCAGCCCAACTATGGCTACACCTTC
TRBJ2-3	TRBV29-1	-	-	CSVEGGRGATDTQYF	TGCAGCGTTGAAGGGGGCAGGGGAGCAACAGATACGCAGTATTTT
TRBJ2-5	TRBV5-4	-	-	CASSVGIHGSQETQYF	TGTGCCAGCAGCGTGGGGATTCACGGATCCCAAGAGACCCAGTACTTC
TRBJ2-5	TRBV10-3	few	-	CAISESEETQYF	TGTGCCATCAGTGAGTCGGAAGAGACCCAGTACTTC
TRBJ1-2	TRBV29-1	-	-	CSVVRGTNYGYTF	TGCAGCGTTGTCAGGGGTACTAACTATGGCTACACCTTC
TRBJ1-1	TRBV7-9	-	-	CASTANRGNTEAFF	TGTGCCAGCACCGCAAACCGGGGGAACACTGAAGCTTTCTTT
TRBJ2-7	TRBV5-4	-	TRBD1	CASSFARGRFYEQYF	TGTGCCAGCAGCTTCGCCAGGGGGAGATTCTACGAGCAGTACTTC
TRBJ2-1	TRBV7-6	medium-sized	-	CASSFQAYNEQFF	TGTGCCAGCAGCTTTCAGGCCTACAATGAGCAGTTCTTC
TRBJ2-4	TRBV5-1	-	TRBD1	CASSLQGGATKNIQYF	TGCGCCAGCAGCTTGCAAGGGGGCGCGACCAAAAACATTCAGTACTTC
TRBJ1-1	TRBV11-1	-	-	CASSPRLSVPLNTEAFF	TGTGCCAGCAGCCCCCGGCTGTCAGTACCTTTGAACACTGAAGCTTTCTTT
TRBJ2-7	TRBV5-1	-	-	CASSLSGGRSYEQYF	TGCGCCAGCAGCTTGTCAGGGGGGAGATCCTACGAGCAGTACTTC
TRBJ1-5	TRBV19	-	-	CASSIGFSNQPQHF	TGTGCCAGTAGTATTGGCTTTAGCAATCAGCCCCAGCATTTT
TRBJ2-1	TRBV27	-	TRBD2	CASSSGRREQFF	TGTGCCAGCAGTAGCGGGAGGCGTGAGCAGTTCTTC
TRBJ2-5	TRBV7-2	-	TRBD2	CASSLGGLAGGRETQYF	TGTGCCAGCAGCTTAGGCGGACTAGCGGGAGGGAGGGAGACCCAGTACTTC
TRBJ2-1	TRBV7-2	medium-sized	-	CASSLTGNEQFF	TGTGCCAGCAGCTTAACAGGTAATGAGCAGTTCTTC
TRBJ2-7	TRBV12-2	-	-	CGPAVSGTSSYEQYF	TGTGGGCCGGCCGTCAGCGGGACCAGCTCCTACGAGCAGTACTTC
TRBJ2-2	TRBV2	-	TRBD2	CASSEGWTSGREELFF	TGTGCCAGCAGTGAAGGTTGGACTAGCGGGAGAGAGGAGCTGTTTTTT
TRBJ2-1	TRBV18	-	-	CASSPQGSSYNEQFF	TGTGCCAGCTCACCTCAGGGGTCTTCCTACAATGAGCAGTTCTTC